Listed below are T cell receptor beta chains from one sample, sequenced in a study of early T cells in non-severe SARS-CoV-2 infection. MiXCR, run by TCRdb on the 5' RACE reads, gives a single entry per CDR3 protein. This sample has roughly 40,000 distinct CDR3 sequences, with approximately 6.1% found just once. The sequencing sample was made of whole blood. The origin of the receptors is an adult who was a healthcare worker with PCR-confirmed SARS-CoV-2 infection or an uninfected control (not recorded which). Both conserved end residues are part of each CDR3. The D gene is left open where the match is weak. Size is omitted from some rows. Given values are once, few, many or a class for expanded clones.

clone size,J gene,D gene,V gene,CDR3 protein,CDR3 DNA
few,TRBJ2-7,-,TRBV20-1,CSASDFREIYEQYF,TGCAGTGCTAGCGACTTCAGGGAGATCTACGAGCAGTACTTC
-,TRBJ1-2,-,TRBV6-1,CASSEGSLGTNYGYTF,TGTGCCAGCAGTGAAGGGTCCCTGGGTACGAACTATGGCTACACCTTC
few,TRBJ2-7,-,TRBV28,CASSSLKLKPYEQYF,TGTGCCAGCAGTTCACTGAAGTTAAAACCCTACGAGCAGTACTTC
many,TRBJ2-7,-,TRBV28,CASSRRAPYEQYF,TGTGCCAGCAGCCGACGGGCACCCTACGAGCAGTACTTC
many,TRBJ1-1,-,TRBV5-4,CASTRQGYSMNTEAFF,TGTGCCAGCACCCGCCAGGGTTACTCTATGAACACTGAAGCTTTCTTT
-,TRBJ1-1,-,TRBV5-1,CASSLGQKVTEAFF,TGCGCCAGCAGCTTGGGACAGAAGGTAACTGAAGCTTTCTTT
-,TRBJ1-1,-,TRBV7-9,CASSPSHTEAFF,TGTGCCAGCAGCCCCTCTCACACTGAAGCTTTCTTT
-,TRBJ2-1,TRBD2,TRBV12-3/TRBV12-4,CASSIAGGISYNEQFF,TGTGCCAGCAGTATAGCGGGGGGTATCTCCTACAATGAGCAGTTCTTC
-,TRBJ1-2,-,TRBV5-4,CASSLENRVLDYGYTF,TGTGCCAGCAGCTTGGAAAACAGGGTTTTGGACTATGGCTACACCTTC
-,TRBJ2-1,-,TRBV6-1,CASSESLGSYNEQFF,TGTGCCAGCAGTGAATCCTTGGGCTCCTACAATGAGCAGTTCTTC
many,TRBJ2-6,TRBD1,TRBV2,CASSGSNRGLPETGANVLTF,TGTGCCAGCAGTGGATCCAACAGGGGGCTTCCGGAAACTGGGGCCAACGTCCTGACTTTC
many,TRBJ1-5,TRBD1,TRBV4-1,CASSQVGKQGRGNQPQHF,TGCGCCAGCAGCCAAGTAGGGAAACAGGGGCGAGGCAATCAGCCCCAGCATTTT
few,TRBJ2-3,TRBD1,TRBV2,CASSPSIDRVTDTQYF,TGTGCCAGCAGTCCCTCTATCGACAGGGTTACAGATACGCAGTATTTT
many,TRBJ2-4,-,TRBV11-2,CASTPRGALLAKNIQYF,TGTGCCAGCACCCCGAGGGGGGCACTTCTTGCCAAAAACATTCAGTACTTC
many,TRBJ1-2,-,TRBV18,CASSPPGRLGYGYTF,TGTGCCAGCTCACCACCGGGCCGGTTGGGCTATGGCTACACCTTC
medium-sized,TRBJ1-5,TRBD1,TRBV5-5,CASSLGTGPQPQHF,TGTGCCAGCAGCTTGGGGACAGGGCCCCAGCCCCAGCATTTT
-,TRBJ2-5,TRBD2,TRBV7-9,CASSLRRGALQETQYF,TGTGCCAGCAGCTTAAGGCGGGGGGCTCTTCAGGAGACCCAGTACTTC
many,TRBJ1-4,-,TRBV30,CAWSAPGATNEKLFF,TGTGCCTGGAGTGCCCCGGGGGCAACTAATGAAAAACTGTTTTTT
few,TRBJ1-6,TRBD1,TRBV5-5,CASSLIVTGSSLHF,TGTGCCAGCAGCTTGATCGTGACAGGGTCATCCCTCCACTTT
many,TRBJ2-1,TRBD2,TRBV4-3,CASSQGSGGAYNEQFF,TGCGCCAGCAGCCAAGGGAGCGGGGGGGCCTACAATGAGCAGTTCTTC
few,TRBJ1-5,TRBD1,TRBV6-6,CASILDRYSNQPQHF,TGTGCCAGCATCTTGGACAGGTATAGCAATCAGCCCCAGCATTTT
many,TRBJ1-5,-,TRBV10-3,CAISDTTGNNQPQHF,TGTGCCATCAGTGACACTACAGGGAACAATCAGCCCCAGCATTTT
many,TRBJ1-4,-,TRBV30,CAWSELGTDEKLFF,TGTGCCTGGAGTGAACTAGGGACGGATGAAAAACTGTTTTTT
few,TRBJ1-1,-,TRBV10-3,CATMDGLSEAFF,TGTGCCACCATGGACGGTCTGTCTGAAGCTTTCTTT
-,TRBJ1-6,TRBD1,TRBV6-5,CASSPGQGVYSPLHF,TGTGCCAGCAGTCCCGGACAGGGGGTATATTCACCCCTCCACTTT
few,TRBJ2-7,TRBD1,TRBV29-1,CSVGDRGPYEQYF,TGCAGCGTTGGGGACAGGGGACCGTACGAGCAGTACTTC
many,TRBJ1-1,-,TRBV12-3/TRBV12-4,CASSLTEAFF,TGTGCCAGCAGTTTGACTGAAGCTTTCTTT
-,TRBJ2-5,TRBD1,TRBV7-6,CASSLAGQGQETQYF,TGTGCCAGCAGCTTAGCGGGACAGGGCCAAGAGACCCAGTACTTC
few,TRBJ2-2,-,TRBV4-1,CASSQPGPPGELFF,TGCGCCAGCAGCCAGCCAGGTCCCCCCGGGGAGCTGTTTTTT
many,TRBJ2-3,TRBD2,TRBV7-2,CASSFSGRGTDTQYF,TGTGCCAGCAGCTTTAGCGGGCGGGGCACAGATACGCAGTATTTT
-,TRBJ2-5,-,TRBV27,CASKTDWGVQETQYF,TGTGCCAGCAAGACGGACTGGGGAGTCCAAGAGACCCAGTACTTC
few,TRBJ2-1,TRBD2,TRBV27,CASSLLAGGPRASNEQFF,TGTGCCAGCAGTTTACTAGCGGGGGGGCCGAGGGCTTCCAATGAGCAGTTCTTC